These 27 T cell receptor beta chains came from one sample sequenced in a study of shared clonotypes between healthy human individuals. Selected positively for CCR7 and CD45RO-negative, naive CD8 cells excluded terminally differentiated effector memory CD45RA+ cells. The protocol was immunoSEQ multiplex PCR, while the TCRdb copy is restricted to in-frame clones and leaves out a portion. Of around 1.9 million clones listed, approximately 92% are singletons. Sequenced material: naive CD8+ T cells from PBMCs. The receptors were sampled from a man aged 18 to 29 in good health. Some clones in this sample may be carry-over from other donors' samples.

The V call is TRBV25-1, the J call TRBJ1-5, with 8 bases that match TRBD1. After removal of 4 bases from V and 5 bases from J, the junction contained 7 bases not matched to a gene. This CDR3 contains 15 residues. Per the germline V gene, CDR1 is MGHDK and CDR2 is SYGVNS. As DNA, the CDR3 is TGTGCCAGCAGTGGGGGGACAGGTCCGGATCAGCCCCAGCATTTT. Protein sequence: CASSGGTGPDQPQHF.

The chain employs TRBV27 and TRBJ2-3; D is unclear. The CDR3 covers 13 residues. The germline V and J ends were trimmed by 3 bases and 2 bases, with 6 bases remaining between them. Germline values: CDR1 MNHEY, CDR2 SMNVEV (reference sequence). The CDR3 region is CASSFVSTDTQYF. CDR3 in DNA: TGTGCCAGCAGTTTCGTTTCCACAGATACGCAGTATTTT.

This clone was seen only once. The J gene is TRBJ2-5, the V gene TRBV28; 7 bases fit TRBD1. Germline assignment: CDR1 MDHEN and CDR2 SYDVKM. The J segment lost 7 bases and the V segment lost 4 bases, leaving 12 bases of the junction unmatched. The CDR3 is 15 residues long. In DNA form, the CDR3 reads TGTGCCAGCAGTTACCACCGGGACAGCCATCGGACCCAGTACTTC. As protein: CASSYHRDSHRTQYF.

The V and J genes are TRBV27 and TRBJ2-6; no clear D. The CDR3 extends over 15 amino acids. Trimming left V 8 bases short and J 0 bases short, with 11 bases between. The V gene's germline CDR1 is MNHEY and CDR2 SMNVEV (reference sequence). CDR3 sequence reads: CASGEYYSGANVLTF. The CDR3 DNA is TGTGCCAGCGGGGAATACTACTCTGGGGCCAACGTCCTGACTTTC.

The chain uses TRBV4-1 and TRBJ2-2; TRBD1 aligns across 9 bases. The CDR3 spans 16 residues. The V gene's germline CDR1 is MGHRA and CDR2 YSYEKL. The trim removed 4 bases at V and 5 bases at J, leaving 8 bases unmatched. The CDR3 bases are TGCGCCAGCAGCCCAAAAGGGACAGGGAGTACCGGGGAGCTGTTTTTT. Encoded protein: CASSPKGTGSTGELFF.

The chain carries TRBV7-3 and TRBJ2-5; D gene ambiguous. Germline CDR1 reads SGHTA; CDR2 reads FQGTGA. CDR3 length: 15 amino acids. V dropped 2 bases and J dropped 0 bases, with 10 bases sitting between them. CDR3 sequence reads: CASSLVGGDQETQYF. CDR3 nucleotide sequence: TGTGCCAGCAGCTTAGTCGGTGGGGACCAAGAGACCCAGTACTTC.

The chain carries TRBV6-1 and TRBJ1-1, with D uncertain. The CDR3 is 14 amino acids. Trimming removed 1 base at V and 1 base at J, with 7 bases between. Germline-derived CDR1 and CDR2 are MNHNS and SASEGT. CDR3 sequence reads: CASSEGHPNTEAFF. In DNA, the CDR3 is TGTGCCAGCAGTGAAGGACATCCGAACACTGAAGCTTTCTTT.

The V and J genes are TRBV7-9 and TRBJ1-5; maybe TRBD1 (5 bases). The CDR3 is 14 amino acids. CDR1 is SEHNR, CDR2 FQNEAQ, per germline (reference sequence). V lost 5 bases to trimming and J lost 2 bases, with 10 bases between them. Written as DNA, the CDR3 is TGTGCCAGCAGCCCGGACAAAGGCAATCAGCCCCAGCATTTT. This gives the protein CASSPDKGNQPQHF.

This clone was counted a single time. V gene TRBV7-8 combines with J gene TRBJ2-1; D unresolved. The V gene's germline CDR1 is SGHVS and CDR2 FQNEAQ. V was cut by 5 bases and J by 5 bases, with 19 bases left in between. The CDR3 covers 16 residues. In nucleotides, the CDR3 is TGTGCCAGCAGCCGATACTTCGCTTCTACTGACAATGAGCAGTTCTTC. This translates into CASSRYFASTDNEQFF.

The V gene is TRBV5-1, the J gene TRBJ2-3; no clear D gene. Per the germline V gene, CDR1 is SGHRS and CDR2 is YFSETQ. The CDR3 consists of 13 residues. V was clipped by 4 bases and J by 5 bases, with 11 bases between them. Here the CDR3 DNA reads TGCGCCAGCAGCCCCACAGTGCAAGATACGCAGTATTTT. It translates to CASSPTVQDTQYF.

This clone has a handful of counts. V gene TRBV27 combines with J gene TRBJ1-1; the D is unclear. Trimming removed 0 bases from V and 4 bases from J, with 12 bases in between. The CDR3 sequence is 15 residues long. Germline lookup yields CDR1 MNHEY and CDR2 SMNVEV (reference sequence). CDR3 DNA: TGTGCCAGCAGTTTATCGCGGGCAGGAGGCACTGAAGCTTTCTTT. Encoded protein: CASSLSRAGGTEAFF.

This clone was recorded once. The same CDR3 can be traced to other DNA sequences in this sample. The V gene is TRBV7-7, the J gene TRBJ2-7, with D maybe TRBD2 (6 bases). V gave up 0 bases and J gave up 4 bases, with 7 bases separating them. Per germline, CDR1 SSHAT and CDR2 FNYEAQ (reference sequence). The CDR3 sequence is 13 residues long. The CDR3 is CASSLAAGYEQYF. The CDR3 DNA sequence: TGTGCCAGCAGCTTAGCTGCGGGGTACGAGCAGTACTTC.

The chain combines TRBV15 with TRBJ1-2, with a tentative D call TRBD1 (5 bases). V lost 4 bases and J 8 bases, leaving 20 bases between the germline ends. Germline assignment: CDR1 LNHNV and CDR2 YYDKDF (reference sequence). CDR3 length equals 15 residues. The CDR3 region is CATSKDRQRSSGYTF. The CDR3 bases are TGTGCCACCAGCAAAGACAGACAGCGATCTTCCGGCTACACCTTC.

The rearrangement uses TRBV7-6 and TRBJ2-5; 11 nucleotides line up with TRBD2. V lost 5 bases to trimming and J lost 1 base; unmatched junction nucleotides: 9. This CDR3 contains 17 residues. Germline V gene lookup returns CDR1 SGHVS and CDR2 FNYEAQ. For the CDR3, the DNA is TGTGCCAGCAGCCAGGGACTAGCGGACTTTCTCCAAGAGACCCAGTACTTC. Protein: CASSQGLADFLQETQYF.

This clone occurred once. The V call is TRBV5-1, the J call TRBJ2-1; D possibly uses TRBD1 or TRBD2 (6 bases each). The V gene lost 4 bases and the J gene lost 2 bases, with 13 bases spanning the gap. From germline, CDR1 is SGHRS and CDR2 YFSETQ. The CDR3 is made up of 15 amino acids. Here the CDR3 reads CASSPEGGAYNEQFF. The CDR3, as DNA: TGCGCCAGCAGCCCGGAGGGGGGTGCCTACAATGAGCAGTTCTTC.

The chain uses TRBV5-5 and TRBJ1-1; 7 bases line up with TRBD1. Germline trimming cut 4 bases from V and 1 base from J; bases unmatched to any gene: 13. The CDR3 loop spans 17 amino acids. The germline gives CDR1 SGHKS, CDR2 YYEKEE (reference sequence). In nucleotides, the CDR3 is TGTGCCAGCAGCGCAGGACAGGTCTCCTTTGGGAACACTGAAGCTTTCTTT. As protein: CASSAGQVSFGNTEAFF.

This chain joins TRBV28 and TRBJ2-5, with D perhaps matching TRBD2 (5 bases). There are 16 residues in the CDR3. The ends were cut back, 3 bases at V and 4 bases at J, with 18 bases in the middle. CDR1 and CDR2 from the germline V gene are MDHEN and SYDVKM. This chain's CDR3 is CASSFLRMGAGETQYF. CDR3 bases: TGTGCCAGCAGTTTTTTACGGATGGGAGCAGGAGAGACCCAGTACTTC.

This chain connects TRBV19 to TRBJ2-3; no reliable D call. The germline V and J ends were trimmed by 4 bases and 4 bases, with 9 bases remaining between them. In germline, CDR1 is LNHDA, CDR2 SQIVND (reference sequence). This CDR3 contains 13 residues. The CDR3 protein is CASSTSGADTQYF. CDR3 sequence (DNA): TGTGCCAGTAGTACTAGTGGCGCAGATACGCAGTATTTT.

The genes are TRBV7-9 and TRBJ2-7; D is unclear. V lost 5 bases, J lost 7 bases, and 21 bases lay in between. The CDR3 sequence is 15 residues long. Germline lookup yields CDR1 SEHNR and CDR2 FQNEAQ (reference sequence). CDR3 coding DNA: TGTGCCAGCAGCGAGGATCCGGGCCCTCGTCTAGAGCAGTACTTC. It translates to CASSEDPGPRLEQYF. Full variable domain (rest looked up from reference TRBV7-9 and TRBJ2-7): DTGVSQNPRHKITKRGQNVTFRCDPISEHNRLYWYRQTLGQGPEFLTYFQNEAQLEKSRLLSDRFSAERPKGSFSTLEIQRTEQGDSAMYLCASSEDPGPRLEQYFGPGTRLTVT.

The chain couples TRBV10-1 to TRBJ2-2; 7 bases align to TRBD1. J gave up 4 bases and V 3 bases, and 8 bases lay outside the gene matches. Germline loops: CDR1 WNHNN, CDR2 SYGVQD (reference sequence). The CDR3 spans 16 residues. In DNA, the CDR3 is TGCGCCAGCAGTGACCCCAGGCAGGGGGTCACCGGGGAGCTGTTTTTT. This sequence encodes CASSDPRQGVTGELFF.

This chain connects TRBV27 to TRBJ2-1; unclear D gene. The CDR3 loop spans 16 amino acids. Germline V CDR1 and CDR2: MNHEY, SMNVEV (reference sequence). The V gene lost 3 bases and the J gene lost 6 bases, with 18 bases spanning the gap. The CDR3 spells CASSFVGPYPGNEQFF. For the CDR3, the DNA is TGTGCCAGCAGTTTCGTAGGCCCATACCCGGGCAATGAGCAGTTCTTC.

DNA for the CDR3: TGTGCCAGCAGCTTGGGGGCGTGGGGCGGCTACACCTTC. This sequence encodes CASSLGAWGGYTF. The rearrangement links TRBV5-5 to TRBJ1-2; maybe TRBD1 (5 bases). Trimming took 0 bases from V and 8 from J, leaving 11 bases between them. The CDR3 length is 13 residues. Germline V gene sequence: CDR1 SGHKS, CDR2 YYEKEE (reference sequence).

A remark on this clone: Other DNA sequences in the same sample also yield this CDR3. This CDR3 reads CASSLAGMNTEAFF. The CDR3 nucleotides are TGTGCCAGCAGTTTGGCGGGGATGAACACTGAAGCTTTCTTT. The chain links TRBV28 to TRBJ1-1; unclear D gene. Between the trimmed V and J ends, which lost 3 bases and 0 bases, there was a span of 8 bases. CDR3 length: 14 residues. Germline CDR1 reads MDHEN; CDR2 reads SYDVKM.

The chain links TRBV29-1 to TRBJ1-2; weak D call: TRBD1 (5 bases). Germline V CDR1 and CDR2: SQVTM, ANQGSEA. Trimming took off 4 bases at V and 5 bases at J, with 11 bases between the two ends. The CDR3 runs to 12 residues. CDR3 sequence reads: CSVVGHLYGYTF. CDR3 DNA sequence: TGCAGCGTTGTTGGACACCTATATGGCTACACCTTC.

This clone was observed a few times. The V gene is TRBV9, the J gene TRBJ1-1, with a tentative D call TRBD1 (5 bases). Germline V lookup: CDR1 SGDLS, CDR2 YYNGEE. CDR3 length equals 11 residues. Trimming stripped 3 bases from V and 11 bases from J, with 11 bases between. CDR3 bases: TGTGCCAGCAGCGGATCAGGGAACGCTTTCTTT. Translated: CASSGSGNAFF.

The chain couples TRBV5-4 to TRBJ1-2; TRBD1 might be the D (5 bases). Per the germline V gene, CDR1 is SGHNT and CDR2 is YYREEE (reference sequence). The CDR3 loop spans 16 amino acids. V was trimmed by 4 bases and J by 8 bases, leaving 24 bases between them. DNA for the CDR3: TGTGCCAGCAGCCCGCGGGGGATGGCAGACTGGGAAGGCTACACCTTC. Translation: CASSPRGMADWEGYTF.

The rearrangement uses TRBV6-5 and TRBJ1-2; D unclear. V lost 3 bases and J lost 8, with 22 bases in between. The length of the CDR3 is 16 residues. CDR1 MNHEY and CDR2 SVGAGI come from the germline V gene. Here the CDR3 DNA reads TGTGCCAGCAGTTATGGTCTTCAGGCGGGGAATGACGGCTACACCTTC. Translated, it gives CASSYGLQAGNDGYTF.